One and the same sample provided the 29 T cell receptor beta chains below, sequenced in a study of T cell clonality in common variable immunodeficiency. Study-level findings and limits: In common variable immunodeficiency, TCR beta chains reportedly carried fewer deletions and N-nucleotide insertions.

Assay: immunoSEQ multiplex PCR; the TCRdb copy retains only in-frame clones and omits some. In all, the sample yields around 16,000 clones. These receptors have no identified antigens. Sequenced sample: peripheral blood mononuclear cells. The receptor set was obtained from a human donor with common variable immunodeficiency.

For this clone: The read is 3 residues too short to cover the CDR3 end, so that end is filled in from the germline J gene. The rearrangement uses TRBV2 and TRBJ2-7, with no clear D. CDR1 and CDR2 (germline): SNHLY, FYNNEI. The germline V and J ends were trimmed by 10 bases and 2 bases, with 12 bases remaining between them. This CDR3 is built from 12 residues. CDR3 protein: CATYSTPYEQYF. The sequenced CDR3 bases are TGTGCCACCTACTCGACTCCCTACGAG.

The part of the CDR3 DNA that was read is TGTGCCTGGAGTGTACTAGTGGGGAATAATTCACCC. It encodes CAWSVLVGNNSP. The complete CDR3 reads CAWSVLVGNNSPLHF. The V and J genes are TRBV30 and TRBJ1-6; D gene unclear. The CDR3 goes on 3 residues after the read ends, and that part is filled in from the germline J gene. V was trimmed by 0 bases and J by 5 bases, leaving 11 bases between them. The CDR3 extends over 15 amino acids. Germline V gene data show CDR1 as GTSNPN and CDR2 as SVGIG (reference sequence).

CDR3 sequence: CAWSARQSVEFNEKLFF. The sequenced part of the CDR3 DNA is TGTGCCTGGAGTGCCCGACAGTCAGTCGAGTTCAATGAAAAA. The chain couples TRBV30 to TRBJ1-4; D is perhaps TRBD1 (5 bases). The read finishes 3 residues shy of the CDR3 end, and the germline J gene is used to complete it. Germline CDR1 reads GTSNPN; CDR2 reads SVGIG (reference sequence). The length of the CDR3 is 17 residues. V was clipped by 1 base and J by 5 bases, with 20 bases between them.

In regard to this clone: The read terminates 3 residues ahead of where the CDR3 ends, so the germline J gene completes it. The rearrangement joins TRBV6-2 or TRBV6-3 to TRBJ2-5; a possible D gene is TRBD1 (6 bases). V dropped 7 bases and J dropped 5 bases, with 20 bases sitting between them. CDR3 size: 15 residues. Germline V gene data show CDR1 as MNHEY and CDR2 as SVGEGT. CDR3 sequence reads: CASTLSRQGGETQYF. CDR3 DNA, as far as it was read: TGTGCCAGCACCTTATCACGCCAAGGGGGTGAGACC.

Note on this clone: Read sequence stops 3 residues before the CDR3 end, and the germline J gene provides the missing end. The V and J genes are TRBV20-1 and TRBJ2-1; D gene uncertain. This CDR3 region has 15 residues. The germline V and J ends were trimmed by 2 bases and 0 bases, with 11 bases remaining between them. CDR1 and CDR2 from the germline V gene are DFQATT and SNEGSKA (reference sequence). This chain's CDR3 is CSARSGSNSYNEQFF. CDR3 DNA (partial): TGCAGTGCTAGATCCGGGTCCAACTCCTACAATGAG.

Comment on this clone: The read ends 3 residues shy of where the CDR3 ends; the end is completed using the germline J gene. The V call is TRBV19, the J call TRBJ2-3; no firm D call. V was cut by 5 bases and J by 4 bases, with 13 bases left in between. The CDR3 is 14 amino acids. The germline V gene has CDR1 LNHDA and CDR2 SQIVND (reference sequence). Incomplete CDR3 DNA: TGTGCCAGTAGTGAATCCCGGGTGGCAGATACG. Its protein is CASSESRVADT. The CDR3 in its entirety is CASSESRVADTQYF. Full variable domain (rest looked up from reference TRBV19 and TRBJ2-3): DGGITQSPKYLFRKEGQNVTLSCEQNLNHDAMYWYRQDPGQGLRLIYYSQIVNDFQKGDIAEGYSVSREKKESFPLTVTSAQKNPTAFYLCASSESRVADTQYFGPGTRLTVL.

A note on this clone: The CDR3 goes on 3 residues after the read ends, and that part is filled in from the germline J gene. The genes are TRBV19 and TRBJ1-6, with D unclear. Germline CDR1 and CDR2: LNHDA and SQIVND (reference sequence). V lost 2 bases to trimming and J lost 8 bases, with 10 bases between them. The CDR3 is made up of 14 amino acids. CDR3 protein: CASSIWRSDSPLHF. Incomplete CDR3 DNA: TGTGCCAGTAGTATATGGCGGTCCGATTCACCC.

On this clone: The missing CDR3 end, 3 residues past where the read stops, is filled in from the germline J gene. The V call is TRBV5-1, the J call TRBJ2-3; D perhaps matches TRBD1 (5 bases). Per the germline V gene, CDR1 is SGHRS and CDR2 is YFSETQ. The V end lost 6 bases, the J end lost 3 bases, and 17 bases lay between the germline ends. The CDR3 contains 15 residues. The sequenced part of the CDR3 DNA is TGCGCCAGCACGACGCAGGGAATGAATACAGATACG. This gives the protein CASTTQGMNTDT. The complete CDR3 sequence is CASTTQGMNTDTQYF.

On this clone: The missing CDR3 end, 3 residues past where the read stops, is filled in from the germline J gene. The chain uses TRBV10-1 and TRBJ2-5, with a weak D call TRBD2 (6 bases). Germline CDR1 WNHNN, CDR2 SYGVQD (reference sequence). Deletions cut 3 bases from V and 7 bases from J, with 12 bases between. The CDR3 has 13 residues. The CDR3 loop is CASSDGGIGTQYF. Incomplete CDR3 DNA: TGCGCCAGCAGTGATGGGGGGATAGGGACC.

Concerning this clone: Read sequence stops 3 residues before the CDR3 end, and the germline J gene provides the missing end. The rearrangement links TRBV15 to TRBJ2-7; D might be TRBD1 (5 bases). Trimming took 1 base from V and 6 from J, leaving 13 bases between them. Germline lookup yields CDR1 LNHNV and CDR2 YYDKDF (reference sequence). The CDR3 runs to 14 residues. CDR3 DNA, as far as it was read: TGTGCCACCAGCAGAGTAGGCAGGGCCGGCGAG. This translates into CATSRVGRAGE. The whole CDR3 is CATSRVGRAGEQYF.

Concerning this clone: The read terminates 3 residues ahead of where the CDR3 ends, so the germline J gene completes it. The gene calls are TRBV19 and TRBJ1-4, with 7 nucleotides matching TRBD1. This CDR3 has 19 amino acids. After removal of 3 bases from V and 6 bases from J, the junction contained 19 bases not matched to a gene. Per germline, CDR1 LNHDA and CDR2 SQIVND (reference sequence). The CDR3 loop reads CASSIIETGKNSIDEKLFF. CDR3 DNA, as far as it was read: TGTGCCAGTAGTATCATAGAGACAGGGAAGAATTCGATTGATGAAAAA.

As to this clone: The read is 3 residues too short to cover the CDR3 end, so that end is filled in from the germline J gene. V usage is TRBV19 and J usage is TRBJ2-5, with 8 bases lining up with TRBD1. Looked up from germline, CDR1 is LNHDA and CDR2 is SQIVND (reference sequence). The CDR3 is made up of 14 amino acids. The ends lost 5 bases at V and 5 bases at J; junction bases unmatched: 7. The CDR3 here is CASSAQGAQETQYF. The CDR3 bases that were read are TGTGCCAGTAGTGCCCAGGGGGCTCAGGAGACC.

Turning to this clone: The read is 3 residues too short to cover the CDR3 end, so that end is filled in from the germline J gene. The V and J genes are TRBV19 and TRBJ2-5; D not certain. Per germline, CDR1 LNHDA and CDR2 SQIVND (reference sequence). V lost 1 base to trimming and J lost 1 base, with 4 bases between them. The CDR3 loop spans 13 amino acids. CDR3 amino acids: CASSIVSQETQYF. CDR3 bases read: TGTGCCAGTAGTATAGTCAGCCAAGAGACC.

Turning to this clone: With the read ending 3 residues before the CDR3 end, the germline J gene is used to fill in that end. The rearrangement joins TRBV30 to TRBJ1-6; a weak D match, TRBD1 (6 bases). V lost 2 bases and J lost 7, with 15 bases in between. In germline, CDR1 is GTSNPN, CDR2 SVGIG (reference sequence). This CDR3 spans 15 amino acids. CDR3 region: CAWSYQTGTNSPLHF. The DNA read from the CDR3 is TGTGCCTGGAGTTACCAGACAGGAACAAATTCACCC.

About this clone itself: The observed sequence ends 3 residues before the CDR3 terminus, with the missing tail filled in from the germline J gene. The chain combines TRBV20-1 with TRBJ2-7; D might be TRBD2 (5 bases). CDR3 length: 15 amino acids. Trimming removed 0 bases from V and 0 bases from J, with 12 bases in between. Per the germline V gene, CDR1 is DFQATT and CDR2 is SNEGSKA (reference sequence). The CDR3 region is CSARDLGVISYEQYF. The CDR3 bases that were read are TGCAGTGCTAGAGACCTCGGGGTTATCTCCTACGAG.

Turning to this clone: Coverage ceases 3 residues before the CDR3 finishes, and the germline J gene fills in the end. V gene TRBV5-3 combines with J gene TRBJ1-5; D is perhaps TRBD1 (5 bases). TRBV5-3 is noted as an ORF with a role that remains uncertain. The CDR3 is made up of 14 amino acids. Trimming cost V 0 bases and J 6 bases, with 10 bases left between them. Incomplete CDR3 DNA: TGTGCCAGAAGCTTGGCCAGGGTTGGTCAGCCC. Residues: CARSLARVGQP. The full CDR3 protein reads CARSLARVGQPQHF.

A note on this clone: The sequence runs out 3 residues before the end of the CDR3; the remainder is reconstructed from the germline J gene. The chain uses TRBV7-6 and TRBJ2-2, with D perhaps matching TRBD1 (6 bases). Germline loops: CDR1 SGHVS, CDR2 FNYEAQ. V lost 4 bases, J lost 5 bases, and 17 bases lay in between. CDR3 length: 16 residues. CDR3 bases read: TGTGCCAGCAGCTCCGGACAGTACGGCAGGACCGGGGAG. This gives the protein CASSSGQYGRTGE. The entire CDR3 is CASSSGQYGRTGELFF. The whole variable domain, filled in from reference TRBV7-6 and TRBJ2-2, reads GAGVSQSPRYKVTKRGQDVALRCDPISGHVSLYWYRQALGQGPEFLTYFNYEAQQDKSGLPNDRFSAERPEGSISTLTIQRTEQRDSAMYRCASSSGQYGRTGELFFGEGSRLTVL.

Of note for this clone: The DNA ends 3 residues before the CDR3 does, and the rest of the CDR3 is filled in from the germline J gene. The chain couples TRBV20-1 to TRBJ1-1; a weak D match, TRBD1 (5 bases). Germline V gene sequence: CDR1 DFQATT, CDR2 SNEGSKA (reference sequence). Trimming took off 1 base at V and 6 bases at J, with 9 bases between the two ends. The CDR3 totals 12 residues. The CDR3 loop reads CSARVGAAEAFF. The DNA read from the CDR3 is TGCAGTGCTAGAGTAGGGGCCGCTGAA.

To note about this clone: The read ends 3 residues before the CDR3 terminus; that terminus is restored from the germline J gene. V gene TRBV2 combines with J gene TRBJ1-5, with 7 bases lining up with TRBD1. The CDR3 is made up of 15 amino acids. Germline-derived CDR1 and CDR2 are SNHLY and FYNNEI. The ends lost 2 bases at V and 6 bases at J; junction bases unmatched: 7. CDR3 region: CASSERPGGGQPQHF. The CDR3 DNA, read in part, is TGTGCCAGCAGTGAAAGGCCAGGGGGTGGTCAGCCC.

As concerns this clone: The read ends 3 residues before the CDR3 terminus; that terminus is restored from the germline J gene. The rearrangement uses TRBV20-1 and TRBJ2-1; 10 bases map to TRBD2. With V trimmed by 5 bases and J by 4 bases, 2 bases remained unmatched. CDR1 and CDR2 from the germline V gene are DFQATT and SNEGSKA (reference sequence). The CDR3 length is 13 residues. The part of the CDR3 DNA that was read is TGCAGTGCTGGACTAGCGGTTTACAATGAG. Protein: CSAGLAVYNE. In full, the CDR3 reads CSAGLAVYNEQFF.

About this clone: The CDR3 is cut off 3 residues early in the read; its end comes from the germline J gene. The genes are TRBV10-1 and TRBJ1-2; TRBD1 matches 7 bases. Germline V gene data show CDR1 as WNHNN and CDR2 as SYGVQD (reference sequence). This CDR3 spans 12 amino acids. The CDR3 bases that were read are TGCGCCAGCAGTATCACAGGGGCGGGC. Its protein product is CASSITGAG. The entire CDR3 reads CASSITGAGYTF.

As for this clone: The read is 3 residues too short to cover the CDR3 end, so that end is filled in from the germline J gene. The rearrangement links TRBV6-9 to TRBJ2-7, with TRBD1 as a possible D gene (6 bases). The length of the CDR3 is 16 residues. The germline V and J ends were trimmed by 4 bases and 3 bases, with 19 bases remaining between them. CDR1 is MNHGY, CDR2 SVAAGI, per germline. CDR3 residues: CASSSDKGTSDYEQYF. The DNA read from the CDR3 is TGTGCCAGCAGTTCCGATAAGGGGACATCCGACTACGAG.

Note on this clone: The CDR3 end lies 3 residues beyond the end of the read and is filled in from the germline J gene. V usage is TRBV19 and J usage is TRBJ1-6, with D unclear. CDR3 length: 13 amino acids. CDR1 is LNHDA and CDR2 is SQIVND in the germline V gene (reference sequence). CDR3 DNA, as far as it was read: TGTGCCAGTAGTCGCGGGCCCCAGGCCACC. Encoded protein: CASSRGPQAT. The full-length CDR3 reads as CASSRGPQATLHF.

Worth noting for this clone: The CDR3 is cut off 3 residues early in the read; its end comes from the germline J gene. The V call is TRBV6-2 or TRBV6-3, the J call TRBJ1-5; 8 positions match TRBD1. The CDR3 runs 14 residues. Germline loops: CDR1 MNHEY, CDR2 SVGEGT. The ends lost 5 bases at V and 7 bases at J; junction bases unmatched: 7. The CDR3 DNA, read in part, is TGTGCCAGCAGTGGGGCGGCAGGGGGCCAGCCC. Translation: CASSGAAGGQP. The CDR3 as a whole reads CASSGAAGGQPQHF.

With regard to this clone: The read terminates 3 residues before the CDR3 end, so the remaining end is supplied by the germline J gene. The V and J genes are TRBV20-1 and TRBJ2-5; the D gene is possibly TRBD1 (5 bases). V lost 0 bases and J 2 bases, leaving 10 bases between the germline ends. This CDR3 has 14 amino acids. Germline values: CDR1 DFQATT, CDR2 SNEGSKA (reference sequence). The chain's CDR3 is CSAREKGEQETQYF. CDR3 DNA, as far as it was read: TGCAGTGCTAGAGAAAAAGGGGAACAAGAGACC.

In the case of this clone: The observed sequence ends 3 residues before the CDR3 terminus, with the missing tail filled in from the germline J gene. The rearrangement joins TRBV10-3 to TRBJ2-7; D might be TRBD1 (5 bases). Germline CDR1 and CDR2: ENHRY and SYGVKD. The CDR3 extends over 12 amino acids. V lost 10 bases, J lost 0 bases, and 10 bases lay in between. The CDR3 here is CATRQSSYEQYF. CDR3 DNA (partial): TGTGCCACCAGACAGAGCTCCTACGAG.

Points on this clone: The read is 3 residues too short to cover the CDR3 end, so that end is filled in from the germline J gene. V and J are TRBV2 and TRBJ2-5; 8 nucleotides line up with TRBD1. Germline values: CDR1 SNHLY, CDR2 FYNNEI. V trimming: 5 bases; J trimming: 3 bases; junction bases outside the gene matches: 14. The CDR3 is 17 amino acids. The CDR3 sequence is CASSIGQGERPKETQYF. The CDR3 DNA, read in part, is TGTGCCAGCAGTATCGGACAGGGTGAGCGGCCAAAAGAGACC.

CDR3 protein: CASSLAGRGTYNEQFF. The CDR3 DNA, read in part, is TGTGCCAGCAGCTTAGCGGGGCGGGGGACTTACAATGAG. J is TRBJ2-1 and V is TRBV7-3, with 7 bases matching TRBD2. The CDR3 is cut off 3 residues early in the read; its end comes from the germline J gene. This CDR3 comprises 16 residues. V dropped 2 bases and J dropped 4; count of bases not matched to a gene: 8. Germline V gene lookup returns CDR1 SGHTA and CDR2 FQGTGA.

About this clone itself: The read is 3 residues too short to cover the CDR3 end, so that end is filled in from the germline J gene. The J gene is TRBJ2-2, the V gene TRBV18; TRBD1 matches 8 bases. The germline V gene encodes CDR1 KGHSH and CDR2 LQKENI. CDR3 length: 15 residues. With 6 bases clipped from V and 3 bases from J, the junction kept 6 bases outside the gene matches. CDR3: CASSRQGRDTGELFF. CDR3 DNA (partial): TGTGCCAGCTCTCGACAGGGGCGGGACACCGGGGAG.